This TCR beta chain was found in a study of spatial heterogeneity in lung cancer. Across the study: On average, each unique TCR and UMI combination appeared more than ten times in raw reads.

Unique molecular identifiers, one per molecule, were present on every TCR cDNA molecule. TCRdb reprocessed the 5' RACE reads with MiXCR, giving one entry per CDR3 protein. Among about 9,800 distinct CDR3 sequences, just under 6.5% were seen once, and the ten largest hold roughly a tenth. Study results and caveats: Coverage was estimated at roughly 6.5% of tumor T cells for alpha chains and about 13% for beta chains. Within tumors, counts of expanded alpha and beta TCRs tracked tumor mutation counts.

The sample holds many counts of this clonotype. The antigen is undetermined. Time point: sample taken at primary tumor resection. This CDR3 is built from 16 residues. V was clipped by 0 bases and J by 0 bases, with 9 bases between them. Germline lookup yields CDR1 MGHRA and CDR2 YSYEKL. The source was lung tumor tissue, collected at surgery. The chain couples TRBV4-1 to TRBJ1-5; no definite D call. This TCR was sampled from a male donor with early-stage non-small cell lung cancer. This chain's CDR3 is CASSQESVSSNQPQHF. The CDR3 DNA sequence: TGCGCCAGCAGCCAAGAGTCAGTTTCTAGCAATCAGCCCCAGCATTTT.